The clone carrying this T cell receptor (beta chain) has a handful of counts. The antigen is unknown. The entry originates in a study of T-cell reconstitution after alpha-beta-depleted transplantation in children. General observations from the study: Diversity of TCRbeta at day 60 was high in some patients, arising from surviving recipient T cells and thymic progenitors. Approximately two months post-transplant, alpha-beta T cells reportedly originated from several hundred expanded graft clones. By one year post-transplant, T-cell counts and diversity largely arose from T cells that were newly produced.

Preparation of the TCRbeta library was carried out with unique molecular identifiers. TCRdb reprocessed the PCR reads via MiXCR and lists one record per CDR3 protein. This sample carries fewer than 400,000 distinct CDR3 sequences, approximately 20% of them seen once, and the ten largest clones take about 10%. The TCR sequence derives from a male patient under 18 who had a stem cell transplant for acute lymphoblastic leukemia, so the T cells may come from the graft donor. The sequencing used PBMCs, mostly from graft donor cells, collected 180 days after TCRalphabeta/CD19-depleted stem cell transplant.

The CDR3 region is CSACEGSYEQYF. In nucleotides, the CDR3 is TGCAGCGCCTGTGAGGGCTCCTACGAGCAGTACTTC. This chain joins TRBV29-1 and TRBJ2-7, with a weak D call TRBD2 (5 bases). V shed 7 bases and J shed 0 bases, with 10 bases lying between them. CDR3 size: 12 residues. Looked up from germline, CDR1 is SQVTM and CDR2 is ANQGSEA.